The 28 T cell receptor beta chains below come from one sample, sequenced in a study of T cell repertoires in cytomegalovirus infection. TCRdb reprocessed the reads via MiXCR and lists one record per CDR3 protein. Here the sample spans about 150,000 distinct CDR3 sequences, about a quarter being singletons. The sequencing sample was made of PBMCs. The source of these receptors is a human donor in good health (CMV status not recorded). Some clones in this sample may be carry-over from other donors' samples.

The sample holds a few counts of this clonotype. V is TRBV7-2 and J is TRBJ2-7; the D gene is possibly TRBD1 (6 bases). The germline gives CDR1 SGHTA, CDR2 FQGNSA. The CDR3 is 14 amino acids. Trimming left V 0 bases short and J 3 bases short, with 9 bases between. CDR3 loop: CASSLAVRGYEQYF. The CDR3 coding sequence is TGTGCCAGCAGCTTAGCAGTCAGGGGCTACGAGCAGTACTTC. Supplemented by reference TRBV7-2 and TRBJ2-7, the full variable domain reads GAGVSQSPSNKVTEKGKDVELRCDPISGHTALYWYRQSLGQGLEFLIYFQGNSAPDKSGLPSDRFSAERTGGSVSTLTIQRTQQEDSAVYLCASSLAVRGYEQYFGPGTRLTVT.

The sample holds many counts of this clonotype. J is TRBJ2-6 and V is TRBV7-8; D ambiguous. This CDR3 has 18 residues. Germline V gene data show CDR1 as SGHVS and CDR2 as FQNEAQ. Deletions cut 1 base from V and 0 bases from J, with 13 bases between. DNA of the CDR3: TGTGCCAGCAGCTTAGACTCTTTGGACCTCTCTGGGGCCAACGTCCTGACTTTC. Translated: CASSLDSLDLSGANVLTF.

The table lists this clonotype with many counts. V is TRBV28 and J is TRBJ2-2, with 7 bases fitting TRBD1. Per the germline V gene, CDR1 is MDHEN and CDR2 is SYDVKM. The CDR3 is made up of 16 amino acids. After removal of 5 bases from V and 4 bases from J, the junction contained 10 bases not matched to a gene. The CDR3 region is CASSPLGRGSTGELFF. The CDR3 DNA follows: TGTGCCAGCAGTCCTCTGGGCAGGGGGAGCACCGGGGAGCTGTTTTTT. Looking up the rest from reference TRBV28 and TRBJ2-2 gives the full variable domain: DVKVTQSSRYLVKRTGEKVFLECVQDMDHENMFWYRQDPGLGLRLIYFSYDVKMKEKGDIPEGYSVSREKKERFSLILESASTNQTSMYLCASSPLGRGSTGELFFGEGSRLTVL.

CDR3 residues: CASSQEGLGGAGANVLTF. The CDR3 region has the DNA TGCGCCAGCAGCCAAGAGGGGCTAGGGGGCGCCGGGGCCAACGTCCTGACTTTC. The rearrangement links TRBV4-1 to TRBJ2-6, with 7 bases that match TRBD1. V lost 0 bases to trimming and J lost 4 bases; unmatched junction nucleotides: 9. Germline CDR1 reads MGHRA; CDR2 reads YSYEKL. This CDR3 is 18 amino acids long.

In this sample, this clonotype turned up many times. The CDR3 coding sequence is TGTGCCACCAGCAGAACCCGGTCTAAGGGTGAGCAGTTCTTC. Residues: CATSRTRSKGEQFF. The J gene is TRBJ2-1, the V gene TRBV15; D gene unclear. This CDR3 has 14 amino acids. Trimming left V 2 bases short and J 9 bases short, with 14 bases between. Germline CDR1 is LNHNV and CDR2 is YYDKDF (reference sequence). The variable domain in full, completed from reference TRBV15 and TRBJ2-1, reads DAMVIQNPRYQVTQFGKPVTLSCSQTLNHNVMYWYQQKSSQAPKLLFHYYDKDFNNEADTPDNFQSRRPNTSFCFLDIRSPGLGDTAMYLCATSRTRSKGEQFFGPGTRLTVL.

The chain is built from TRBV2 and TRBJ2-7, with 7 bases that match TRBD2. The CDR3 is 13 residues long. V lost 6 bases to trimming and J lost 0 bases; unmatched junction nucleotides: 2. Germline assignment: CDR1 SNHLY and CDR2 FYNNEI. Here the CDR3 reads CASSRDYSYEQYF. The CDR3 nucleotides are TGTGCCAGCAGCCGGGACTACTCCTACGAGCAGTACTTC. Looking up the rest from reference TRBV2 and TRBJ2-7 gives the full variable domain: EPEVTQTPSHQVTQMGQEVILRCVPISNHLYFYWYRQILGQKVEFLVSFYNNEISEKSEIFDDQFSVERPDGSNFTLKIRSTKLEDSAMYFCASSRDYSYEQYFGPGTRLTVT.

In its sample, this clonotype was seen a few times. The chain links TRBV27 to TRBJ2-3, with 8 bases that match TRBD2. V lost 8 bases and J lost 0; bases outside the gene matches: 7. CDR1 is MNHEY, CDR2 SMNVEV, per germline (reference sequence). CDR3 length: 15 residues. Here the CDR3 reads CASRLAGISTDTQYF. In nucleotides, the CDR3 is TGTGCCAGCCGCTTAGCGGGGATAAGCACAGATACGCAGTATTTT.

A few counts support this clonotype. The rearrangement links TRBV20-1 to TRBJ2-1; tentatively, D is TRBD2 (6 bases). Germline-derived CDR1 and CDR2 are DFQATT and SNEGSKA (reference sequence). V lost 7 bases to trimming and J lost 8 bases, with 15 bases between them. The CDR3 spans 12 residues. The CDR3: CSVERASDEQFF. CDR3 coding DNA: TGCAGTGTGGAGCGGGCAAGCGATGAGCAGTTCTTC.

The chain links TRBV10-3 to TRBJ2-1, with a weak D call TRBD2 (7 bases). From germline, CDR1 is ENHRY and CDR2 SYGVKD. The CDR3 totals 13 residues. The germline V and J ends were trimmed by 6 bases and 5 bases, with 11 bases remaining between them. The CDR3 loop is CAISSGGDNEQFF. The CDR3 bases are TGTGCCATCAGCTCGGGGGGCGACAATGAGCAGTTCTTC.

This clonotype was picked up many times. The CDR3 is CASSLPILGGDEQFF. The DNA for the CDR3 is TGTGCCAGCAGCTTACCTATCCTCGGGGGAGATGAGCAGTTCTTC. The V call is TRBV7-2, the J call TRBJ2-1; possible D gene TRBD2, 6 bases. V lost 2 bases to trimming and J lost 8 bases, with 16 bases between them. CDR1 is SGHTA, CDR2 FQGNSA, per germline. This CDR3 is built from 15 residues.

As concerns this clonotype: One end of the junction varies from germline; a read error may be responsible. The CDR3 sequence: CAISQEKQGKDEQYF. In nucleotides, the CDR3 is TGTGCCATCAGCCAAGAGAAACAGGGCAAGGACGAGCAGTACTTC. V usage is TRBV4-2 and J usage is TRBJ2-7, with D perhaps TRBD1 (6 bases). Germline V CDR1 and CDR2: LGHNA, YNFKEQ. The CDR3 runs 15 residues.

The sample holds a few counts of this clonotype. CDR3 nucleotide sequence: TGTGCCAGTAGCCAACCCGGGGGCAACACTGAAGCTTTCTTT. Its protein is CASSQPGGNTEAFF. The rearrangement uses TRBV19 and TRBJ1-1; D is perhaps TRBD1 (6 bases). Germline CDR1 LNHDA, CDR2 SQIVND (reference sequence). The CDR3 is 14 residues long. The V end was cut by 6 bases, the J end by 2 bases, with 13 bases between.

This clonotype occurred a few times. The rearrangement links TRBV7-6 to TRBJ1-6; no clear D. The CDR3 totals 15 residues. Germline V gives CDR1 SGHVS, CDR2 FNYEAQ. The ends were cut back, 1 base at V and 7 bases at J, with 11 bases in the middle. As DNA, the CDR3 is TGTGCCAGCAGCTTAGACGGGCGGGAAAATTCACCCCTCCACTTT. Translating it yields CASSLDGRENSPLHF.

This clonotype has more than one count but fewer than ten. The CDR3 region has the DNA TGTGCCATCAGTGAAGGGGTTTTAGAGACCCAGTACTTC. Translated: CAISEGVLETQYF. The chain uses TRBV10-3 and TRBJ2-5; a possible D gene is TRBD1 (5 bases). Trimming left V 3 bases short and J 4 bases short, with 9 bases between. Germline V lookup: CDR1 ENHRY, CDR2 SYGVKD. There are 13 residues in the CDR3.

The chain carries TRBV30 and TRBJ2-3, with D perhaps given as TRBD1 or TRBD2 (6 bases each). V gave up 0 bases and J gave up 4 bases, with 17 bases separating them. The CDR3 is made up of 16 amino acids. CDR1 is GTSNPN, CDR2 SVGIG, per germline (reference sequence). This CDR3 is CAWSVGVSGGPDTQYF. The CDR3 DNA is TGTGCCTGGAGTGTGGGGGTGAGTGGGGGGCCAGATACGCAGTATTTT.

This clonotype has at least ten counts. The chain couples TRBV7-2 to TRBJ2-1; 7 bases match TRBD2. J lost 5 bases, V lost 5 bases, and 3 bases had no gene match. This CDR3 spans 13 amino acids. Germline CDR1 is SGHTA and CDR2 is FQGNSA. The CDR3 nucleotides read TGTGCCAGCAGCCAGGGACTAAACAATGAGCAGTTCTTC. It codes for CASSQGLNNEQFF.

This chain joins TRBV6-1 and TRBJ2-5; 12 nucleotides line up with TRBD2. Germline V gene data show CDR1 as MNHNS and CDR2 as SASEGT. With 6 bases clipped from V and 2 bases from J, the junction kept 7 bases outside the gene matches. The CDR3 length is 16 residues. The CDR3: CASSSASGGGQETQYF. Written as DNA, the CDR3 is TGTGCCAGCAGCTCCGCTAGCGGGGGGGGACAAGAGACCCAGTACTTC.

DNA of the CDR3: TGTGCCAGCAGCTTATGGGGGTCTTCTGGAAACACCATATATTTT. Protein product: CASSLWGSSGNTIYF. The chain recombines TRBV7-3 with TRBJ1-3; D may be TRBD1 (5 bases). Per germline, CDR1 SGHTA and CDR2 FQGTGA. This CDR3 comprises 15 residues. V lost 2 bases to trimming and J lost 1 base, with 9 bases between them.

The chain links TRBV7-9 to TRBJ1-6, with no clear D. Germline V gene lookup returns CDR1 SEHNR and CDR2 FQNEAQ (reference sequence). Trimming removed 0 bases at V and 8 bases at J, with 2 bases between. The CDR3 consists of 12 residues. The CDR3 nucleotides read TGTGCCAGCAGCTTAGCATATTCACCCCTCCACTTT. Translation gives CASSLAYSPLHF.

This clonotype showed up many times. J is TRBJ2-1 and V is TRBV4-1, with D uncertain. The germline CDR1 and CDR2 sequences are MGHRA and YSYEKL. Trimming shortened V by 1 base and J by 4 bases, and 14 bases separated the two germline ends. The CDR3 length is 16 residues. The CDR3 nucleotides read TGCGCCAGCAGCCAAGTTGACCTAGTTCGTTACAATGAGCAGTTCTTC. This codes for CASSQVDLVRYNEQFF.

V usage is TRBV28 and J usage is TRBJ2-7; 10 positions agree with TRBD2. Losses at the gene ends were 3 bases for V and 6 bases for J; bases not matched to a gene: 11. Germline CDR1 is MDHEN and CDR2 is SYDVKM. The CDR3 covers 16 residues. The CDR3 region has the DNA TGTGCCAGCAGTTTCCTCGGGGACAGCGGGGGGGGCGAGCAGTACTTC. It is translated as CASSFLGDSGGGEQYF.

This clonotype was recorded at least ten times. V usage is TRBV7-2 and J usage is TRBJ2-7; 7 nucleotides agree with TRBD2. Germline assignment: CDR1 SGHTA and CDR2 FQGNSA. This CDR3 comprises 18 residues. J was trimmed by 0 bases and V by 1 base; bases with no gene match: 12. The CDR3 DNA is TGTGCCAGCAGCTTAGAACGCGGCGGCGGGAGCGTCTCCTACGAGCAGTACTTC. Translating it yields CASSLERGGGSVSYEQYF.

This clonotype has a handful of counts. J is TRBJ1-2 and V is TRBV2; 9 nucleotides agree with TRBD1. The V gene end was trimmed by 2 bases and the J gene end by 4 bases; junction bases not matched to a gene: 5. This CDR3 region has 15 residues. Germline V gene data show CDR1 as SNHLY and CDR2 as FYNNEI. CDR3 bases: TGTGCCAGCAGTGAACCCGGGACAGGGACCTATGGCTACACCTTC. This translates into CASSEPGTGTYGYTF. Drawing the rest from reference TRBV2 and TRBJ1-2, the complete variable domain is EPEVTQTPSHQVTQMGQEVILRCVPISNHLYFYWYRQILGQKVEFLVSFYNNEISEKSEIFDDQFSVERPDGSNFTLKIRSTKLEDSAMYFCASSEPGTGTYGYTFGSGTRLTVV.

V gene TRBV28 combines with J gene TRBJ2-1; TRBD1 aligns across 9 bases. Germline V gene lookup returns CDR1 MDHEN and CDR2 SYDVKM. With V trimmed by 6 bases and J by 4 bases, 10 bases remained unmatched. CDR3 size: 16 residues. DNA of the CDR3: TGTGCCAGCAGCACCCTGTTGGGGACAGGGTACAATGAGCAGTTCTTC. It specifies CASSTLLGTGYNEQFF. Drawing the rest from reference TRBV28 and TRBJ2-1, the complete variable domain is DVKVTQSSRYLVKRTGEKVFLECVQDMDHENMFWYRQDPGLGLRLIYFSYDVKMKEKGDIPEGYSVSREKKERFSLILESASTNQTSMYLCASSTLLGTGYNEQFFGPGTRLTVL.

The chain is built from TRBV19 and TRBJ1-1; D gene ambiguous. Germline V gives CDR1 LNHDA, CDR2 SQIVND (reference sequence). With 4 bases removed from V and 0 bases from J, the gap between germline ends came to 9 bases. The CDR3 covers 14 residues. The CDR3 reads CASSNLAMNTEAFF. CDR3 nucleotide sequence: TGTGCCAGTAGTAACTTGGCGATGAACACTGAAGCTTTCTTT.

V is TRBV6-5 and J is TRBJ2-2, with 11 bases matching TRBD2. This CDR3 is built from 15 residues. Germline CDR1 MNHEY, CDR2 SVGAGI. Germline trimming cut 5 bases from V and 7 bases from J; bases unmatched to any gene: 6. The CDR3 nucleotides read TGTGCCAGCAGTGCGATAGCGGGAGGGATCGGGGAGCTGTTTTTT. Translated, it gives CASSAIAGGIGELFF.

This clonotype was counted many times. Here the CDR3 reads CASSSGGSVYQETQYF. CDR3 sequence (DNA): TGTGCCAGCAGCTCCGGGGGATCGGTGTACCAAGAGACCCAGTACTTC. This rearrangement joins TRBV11-2 to TRBJ2-5, with a tentative D call TRBD2 (6 bases). Between the trimmed V and J ends, which lost 4 bases and 0 bases, there was a span of 15 bases. Germline V CDR1 and CDR2: SGHAT, FQNNGV. The CDR3 contains 16 residues.

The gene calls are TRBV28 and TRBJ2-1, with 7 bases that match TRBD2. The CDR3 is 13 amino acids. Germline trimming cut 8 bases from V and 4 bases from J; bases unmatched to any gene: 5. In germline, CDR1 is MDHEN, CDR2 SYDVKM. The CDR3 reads CASERGAYNEQFF. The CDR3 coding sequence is TGTGCCAGCGAGCGGGGAGCTTACAATGAGCAGTTCTTC.